Following are 27 T cell receptor beta chains from one sample sequenced in a study of shared clonotypes between healthy human individuals. It was CD45RO-negative cells, positively selected for CCR7, that made up naive CD8 cells, with terminally differentiated effector memory CD45RA+ cells excluded. Here immunoSEQ multiplex PCR was the method, and the copy in TCRdb shows in-frame clones only, minus some. The sample comprises about 680,000 clones, 90% to 95% of which are singletons, and approximately 24% rests with the top ten. Sample: naive CD8+ T cells sorted from blood. The source of these receptors is a man between 25 and 39 years old in good health.

The CDR3 is CASSLYRTSNQPQHF. CDR3 nucleotide sequence: TGTGCCAGCAGTTTATACAGGACGAGCAATCAGCCCCAGCATTTT. The chain uses TRBV27 and TRBJ1-5, with D maybe TRBD1 (5 bases). Trimming shortened V by 1 base and J by 1 base, and 8 bases separated the two germline ends. The CDR3 loop spans 15 amino acids. Germline lookup yields CDR1 MNHEY and CDR2 SMNVEV (reference sequence).

The chain recombines TRBV12-5 with TRBJ2-5; tentatively, D is TRBD2 (6 bases). There are 14 residues in the CDR3. CDR1 is LGHNT and CDR2 is FRNRAP in the germline V gene. Trimming took off 5 bases at V and 2 bases at J, with 12 bases between the two ends. The CDR3 here is CASGRSGLQETQYF. The CDR3, as DNA: TGTGCTAGTGGTAGATCGGGACTGCAAGAGACCCAGTACTTC.

The chain employs TRBV7-3 and TRBJ1-2; D might be TRBD1 (5 bases). This CDR3 is 14 amino acids long. V was cut by 4 bases and J by 5 bases, with 14 bases left in between. The germline V gene has CDR1 SGHTA and CDR2 FQGTGA. The CDR3, as DNA: TGTGCCAGCAGCTGGGACGCCACAGGATATGGCTACACCTTC. This translates into CASSWDATGYGYTF.

The V call is TRBV15, the J call TRBJ2-7; D gene uncertain. V lost 2 bases and J lost 3, with 8 bases in between. The CDR3 totals 13 residues. CDR1 is LNHNV, CDR2 YYDKDF, per germline (reference sequence). The CDR3 loop reads CATSRRPFYEQYF. CDR3 DNA sequence: TGTGCCACCAGCAGACGGCCCTTCTACGAGCAGTACTTC.

The rearrangement links TRBV4-3 to TRBJ2-1; 7 nucleotides align to TRBD2. Germline trimming cut 2 bases from V and 10 bases from J; bases unmatched to any gene: 5. CDR1 and CDR2 (germline): LGHNA, YSLEER. The CDR3 length is 13 residues. CDR3 loop: CASSQSPGLEQFF. In DNA, the CDR3 is TGCGCCAGCAGCCAAAGTCCGGGACTAGAGCAGTTCTTC.

V is TRBV9 and J is TRBJ2-7; possibly TRBD1 for D (6 bases). CDR1 is SGDLS, CDR2 YYNGEE, per germline. V was clipped by 4 bases and J by 6 bases, with 20 bases between them. This CDR3 is built from 15 residues. In DNA form, the CDR3 reads TGTGCCAGCAGCCCAGGTACAGGGTTCAGGCTCGAGCAGTACTTC. The encoded protein is CASSPGTGFRLEQYF.

The chain combines TRBV11-3 with TRBJ2-3; 8 nucleotides match TRBD2. Germline V gives CDR1 SGHNT, CDR2 YENEEA. This CDR3 is 16 amino acids long. The junction had 9 bases not matched to a gene; V was cut back by 4 bases and J by 3 bases. CDR3 coding DNA: TGTGCCAGCAGCTCTAAAGCGGGAGATGGGACAGATACGCAGTATTTT. Translated, it gives CASSSKAGDGTDTQYF.

The gene calls are TRBV15 and TRBJ2-7; the D gene is possibly TRBD2 (5 bases). In germline, CDR1 is LNHNV, CDR2 YYDKDF (reference sequence). The CDR3 sequence is 13 residues long. The V end lost 4 bases, the J end lost 3 bases, and 10 bases lay between the germline ends. CDR3 DNA sequence: TGTGCCACCAGCACACAACGGGGCTACGAGCAGTACTTC. This codes for CATSTQRGYEQYF.

This chain joins TRBV27 and TRBJ1-2; the D is unclear. V lost 4 bases to trimming and J lost 0 bases, with 6 bases between them. From germline, CDR1 is MNHEY and CDR2 SMNVEV (reference sequence). The CDR3 has 13 residues. The CDR3 bases are TGTGCCAGCAGTTCCGTAGCTAACTATGGCTACACCTTC. Translation: CASSSVANYGYTF.

CDR3 residues: CASSYRTGGYEQYF. As DNA, the CDR3 is TGTGCCAGCAGTTACAGGACAGGGGGATACGAGCAGTACTTC. The rearrangement joins TRBV6-5 to TRBJ2-7; 10 nucleotides line up with TRBD1. Unmatched junction bases numbered 2, after V lost 2 bases and J lost 4 bases. The CDR3 has 14 amino acids. Germline V gene data show CDR1 as MNHEY and CDR2 as SVGAGI.

CDR3 region: CASSSDRGDEQYF. CDR3 bases: TGTGCCAGCAGTTCGGACAGGGGGGACGAGCAGTACTTC. The chain joins TRBV27 to TRBJ2-7, with 10 bases matching TRBD1. CDR3 length: 13 residues. Germline V gives CDR1 MNHEY, CDR2 SMNVEV (reference sequence). Trimming at V came to 4 bases and at J to 5 bases, leaving 2 bases not matched to a gene.

The chain recombines TRBV14 with TRBJ2-7, with D perhaps TRBD2 (7 bases). This CDR3 comprises 18 residues. CDR1 SGHDN and CDR2 FVKESK come from the germline V gene. With 8 bases removed from V and 3 bases from J, the gap between germline ends came to 29 bases. The CDR3 DNA follows: TGTGCCAGCGGGGGCAGCCAAGTCTCGGGCGCTAGCGGCTACGAGCAGTACTTC. It encodes CASGGSQVSGASGYEQYF.

The CDR3 DNA sequence: TGTGCCAGCAGCTCAAGACAGGACTCGCGTGAAAAACTGTTTTTT. Protein product: CASSSRQDSREKLFF. The chain employs TRBV27 and TRBJ1-4; maybe TRBD1 (6 bases). Germline CDR1 is MNHEY and CDR2 is SMNVEV (reference sequence). The CDR3 runs to 15 residues. The V end was cut by 6 bases, the J end by 7 bases, with 18 bases between.

This chain connects TRBV7-2 to TRBJ2-1; 10 bases map to TRBD1. The CDR3 has 15 amino acids. Germline CDR1 reads SGHTA; CDR2 reads FQGNSA. Trimming cost V 4 bases and J 8 bases; bases outside gene matches: 8. The DNA for the CDR3 is TGTGCCAGCAGCTCGCCGGGACAGGGGTACCATGAGCAGTTCTTC. Translating gives CASSSPGQGYHEQFF.

V gene TRBV5-4 combines with J gene TRBJ2-7, with D unclear. The CDR3 length is 13 residues. The germline CDR1 and CDR2 sequences are SGHNT and YYREEE (reference sequence). V gave up 7 bases and J gave up 6 bases, with 17 bases separating them. As DNA, the CDR3 is TGTGCCAGCGGGATTGGGGATAGGGCCGAGCAGTACTTC. This gives the protein CASGIGDRAEQYF.

This clone was recorded only once. The rearrangement links TRBV29-1 to TRBJ1-2; TRBD1 agrees at 8 bases. Germline V lookup: CDR1 SQVTM, CDR2 ANQGSEA. V was clipped by 0 bases and J by 3 bases; unmatched bases: 9. The CDR3 loop spans 16 amino acids. For the CDR3, the DNA is TGCAGCGTTGAAGATCGGGGACAGGTTTCGGACTATGGCTACACCTTC. Its protein product is CSVEDRGQVSDYGYTF. Using reference TRBV29-1 and TRBJ1-2 for the parts outside the CDR3, the full variable domain is SAVISQKPSRDICQRGTSLTIQCQVDSQVTMMFWYRQQPGQSLTLIATANQGSEATYESGFVIDKFPISRPNLTFSTLTVSNMSPEDSSIYLCSVEDRGQVSDYGYTFGSGTRLTVV.

The chain employs TRBV29-1 and TRBJ2-1; D might be TRBD1 or TRBD2, each matching 5 bases. Germline lookup yields CDR1 SQVTM and CDR2 ANQGSEA. The CDR3 covers 11 residues. The V end lost 4 bases, the J end lost 5 bases, and 6 bases lay between the germline ends. The CDR3 nucleotides read TGCAGCGTTGTGGGGGACAATGAGCAGTTCTTC. Its protein product is CSVVGDNEQFF.

The V call is TRBV7-4, the J call TRBJ2-3; perhaps TRBD1 as D (6 bases). CDR3 length: 17 residues. From germline, CDR1 is SGHVT and CDR2 SQSDAQ. Trimming cost V 5 bases and J 4 bases, with 22 bases left between them. Written as DNA, the CDR3 is TGTGCCAGCAGCAGGGATGCCAGGGGATTGGGGCCAGATACGCAGTATTTT. Amino acid sequence: CASSRDARGLGPDTQYF.

The rearrangement links TRBV7-6 to TRBJ2-5; the match to TRBD2 covers 8 bases. The CDR3 sequence is 14 residues long. The germline V gene has CDR1 SGHVS and CDR2 FNYEAQ. The J segment lost 4 bases and the V segment lost 1 base, leaving 2 bases of the junction unmatched. This CDR3 is CASSLESGGETQYF. CDR3 DNA: TGTGCCAGCAGCTTAGAAAGCGGGGGAGAGACCCAGTACTTC. The complete variable domain, with remaining parts taken from reference TRBV7-6 and TRBJ2-5, reads GAGVSQSPRYKVTKRGQDVALRCDPISGHVSLYWYRQALGQGPEFLTYFNYEAQQDKSGLPNDRFSAERPEGSISTLTIQRTEQRDSAMYRCASSLESGGETQYFGPGTRLLVL.

The genes are TRBV28 and TRBJ2-1; TRBD2 matches 13 bases. The junction had 14 bases not matched to a gene; V was cut back by 5 bases and J by 4 bases. This CDR3 is built from 19 residues. Germline CDR1 and CDR2: MDHEN and SYDVKM. The CDR3 loop is CASSGGLAGYEKGYNEQFF. In DNA form, the CDR3 reads TGTGCCAGCAGTGGGGGACTAGCGGGATATGAAAAGGGTTACAATGAGCAGTTCTTC.

The chain combines TRBV18 with TRBJ2-5; D is perhaps TRBD1 (6 bases). V gave up 4 bases and J gave up 3 bases, with 9 bases separating them. From germline, CDR1 is KGHSH and CDR2 LQKENI. The CDR3 extends over 13 amino acids. The CDR3 region is CASSLYREETQYF. Here the CDR3 DNA reads TGTGCCAGCTCACTTTACAGGGAAGAGACCCAGTACTTC.

This clone showed up many times. V usage is TRBV6-1 and J usage is TRBJ2-7; 12 bases map to TRBD2. Unmatched junction bases numbered 1, after V lost 2 bases and J lost 5 bases. The length of the CDR3 is 14 residues. Germline lookup yields CDR1 MNHNS and CDR2 SASEGT. In DNA, the CDR3 is TGTGCCAGCAGTGAACTAGCGGGAGGGCACGAGCAGTACTTC. Protein: CASSELAGGHEQYF.

The chain combines TRBV7-3 with TRBJ2-2; a possible D gene is TRBD1 (6 bases). The CDR3 is 17 amino acids. V was shortened by 5 bases and J by 2 bases, with 18 bases between the two germline ends. Germline assignment: CDR1 SGHTA and CDR2 FQGTGA. The CDR3 reads CASSLLSWGRNTGELFF. The CDR3 DNA reads as TGTGCCAGCAGCCTTCTAAGCTGGGGGCGAAACACCGGGGAGCTGTTTTTT.

The chain's CDR3 is CAWSDFPGQGNQPQHF. The CDR3 DNA reads TGTGCCTGGAGCGACTTTCCGGGACAGGGCAATCAGCCCCAGCATTTT. The chain links TRBV30 to TRBJ1-5; 8 positions agree with TRBD1. Looked up from germline, CDR1 is GTSNPN and CDR2 is SVGIG (reference sequence). This CDR3 is 16 amino acids long. V gave up 3 bases and J gave up 2 bases; unmatched junction bases: 9.

This clone was detected once. The genes are TRBV4-3 and TRBJ2-1, with a weak D call TRBD2 (5 bases). The ends were cut back, 0 bases at V and 5 bases at J, with 20 bases in the middle. This CDR3 spans 18 amino acids. Germline CDR1 LGHNA, CDR2 YSLEER. CDR3 in amino acids: CASSQELVPQPRNNEQFF. In DNA form, the CDR3 reads TGCGCCAGCAGCCAAGAACTAGTGCCCCAACCTCGGAACAATGAGCAGTTCTTC.

The J gene is TRBJ2-7, the V gene TRBV18; D ambiguous. With 2 bases removed from V and 3 bases from J, the gap between germline ends came to 17 bases. This CDR3 spans 16 amino acids. From germline, CDR1 is KGHSH and CDR2 LQKENI. This chain's CDR3 is CASSPNFGAESYEQYF. The CDR3 DNA follows: TGTGCCAGCTCACCAAATTTCGGTGCAGAAAGCTACGAGCAGTACTTC.

The V call is TRBV9, the J call TRBJ2-1; D remains unclear. Germline V lookup: CDR1 SGDLS, CDR2 YYNGEE. The CDR3 length is 16 residues. The V end was cut by 4 bases, the J end by 0 bases, with 14 bases between. The CDR3 DNA reads as TGTGCCAGCAGCCTCTCCCCCACGAGCTCCTACAATGAGCAGTTCTTC. This gives the protein CASSLSPTSSYNEQFF. Using reference TRBV9 and TRBJ2-1 for the parts outside the CDR3, the full variable domain is DSGVTQTPKHLITATGQRVTLRCSPRSGDLSVYWYQQSLDQGLQFLIQYYNGEERAKGNILERFSAQQFPDLHSELNLSSLELGDSALYFCASSLSPTSSYNEQFFGPGTRLTVL.